This T cell receptor (beta chain) was recovered during a study of blood T cell repertoires in COVID-19. Only in-frame clones appear in the TCRdb table, and some are missing; sequencing was by immunoSEQ multiplex PCR. The sample lists about 180,000 clones, roughly nine tenths occurring once. The CDR3 is made up of 15 amino acids. Germline V CDR1 and CDR2: LGHDT, YNNKEL (reference sequence). V dropped 4 bases and J dropped 2 bases, with 15 bases sitting between them. All enrollees were about 18 to 100 years old and from around 25 US areas. V is TRBV3-1 (or the pseudogene TRBV3-2) and J is TRBJ2-7; maybe TRBD1 (6 bases). The clonotype originates from a woman aged 45 to 65 who had recovered from COVID-19. The sequenced sample was PBMCs or T cells enriched from blood (not recorded which). The CDR3 sequence: CASSLRRQGPYEQYF. CDR3 coding DNA: TGTGCCAGCAGCCTTAGGCGGCAGGGGCCCTACGAGCAGTACTTC.